This TCR beta chain was captured in a study of blood T cell repertoires in COVID-19. The data were produced by immunoSEQ multiplex PCR, yet TCRdb's version contains in-frame clones alone and is incomplete. The top ten hold just over 9.5% of the sample, which has about 150,000 clones, roughly 82% seen once. The CDR3 covers 17 residues. Germline-derived CDR1 and CDR2 are MDHEN and SYDVKM. V was pared by 1 base and J by 2 bases, with 14 bases between. This rearrangement joins TRBV28 to TRBJ1-4; D not resolved. The source is a woman aged 45 to 65 with acute or convalescent COVID-19. The sample consisted of peripheral blood. The CDR3 bases are TGTGCCAGCAGTTTATTAGGAGCCGTCAACACTAATGAAAAACTGTTTTTT. Its protein product is CASSLLGAVNTNEKLFF.